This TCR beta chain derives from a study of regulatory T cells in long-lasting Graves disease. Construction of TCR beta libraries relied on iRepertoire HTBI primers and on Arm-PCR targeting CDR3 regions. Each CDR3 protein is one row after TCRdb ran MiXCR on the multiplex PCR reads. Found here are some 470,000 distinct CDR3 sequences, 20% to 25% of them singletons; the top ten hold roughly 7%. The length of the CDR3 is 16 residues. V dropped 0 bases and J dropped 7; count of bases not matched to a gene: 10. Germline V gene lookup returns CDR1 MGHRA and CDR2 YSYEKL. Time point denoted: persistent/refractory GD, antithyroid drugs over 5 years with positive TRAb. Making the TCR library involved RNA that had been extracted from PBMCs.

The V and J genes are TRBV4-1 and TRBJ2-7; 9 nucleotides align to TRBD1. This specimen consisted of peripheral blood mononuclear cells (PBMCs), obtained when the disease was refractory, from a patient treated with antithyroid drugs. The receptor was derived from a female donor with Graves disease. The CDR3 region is CASSQDHGQGLREQYF. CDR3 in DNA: TGCGCCAGCAGCCAAGATCACGGACAGGGGCTGAGGGAGCAGTACTTC.